This T cell receptor (beta chain) is from a study of OX40 agonist ivuxolimab in advanced cancers. The germline V gene has CDR1 SGHTA and CDR2 FQGNSA. Trimming removed 3 bases at V and 5 bases at J, with 20 bases between. CDR3 size: 16 residues. Profiling relied on immunoSEQ multiplex PCR, and the TCRdb table lists in-frame clones only, not all of them. The sample has some 60,000 clones; more than 85% are singletons. The sample consisted of CD4+ or CD8+ T cells sorted from blood, taken in a trial of the OX40 agonist ivuxolimab. This chain links TRBV7-2 with TRBJ2-7; D is possibly TRBD1 or TRBD2 (5 bases each). The TCR originated in an adult with an advanced solid tumor such as melanoma, head and neck, liver or kidney cancer. Written as DNA, the CDR3 is TGTGCCAGCAGCTTCCCAACCGGGGCCGGTTCGGACGAGCAGTACTTC. This translates into CASSFPTGAGSDEQYF.